Sequencing of this T cell receptor beta chain was carried out in a study of blood T cell repertoires in COVID-19. Across the whole study: The United States, Italy and Spain were the sources of the acute and convalescent COVID-19 samples. T cells, B-cell-depleted T cells, or PBMCs supplied cDNA or gDNA.

The CDR3 has 16 amino acids. Germline V CDR1 and CDR2: KGHSH, LQKENI. V lost 2 bases and J lost 7, with 15 bases in between. Participants were aged about 18 to 89 years from approximately 24 US areas. Original analysis: For nucleated cells, counts were estimated from reference gene primer amplification. Generated by immunoSEQ multiplex PCR, the TCRdb table keeps only in-frame clones and is missing some. V, J and clone size reflect that table, while D and trimming were determined from the DNA. The sample includes approximately 240,000 clones, about 90% seen only once; the top ten take 6% to 7%. The chain combines TRBV18 with TRBJ1-6, with a tentative D call TRBD1 (5 bases). This receptor was obtained from a woman in her twenties or thirties with acute COVID-19. Source material: PBMCs or T cells enriched from blood (not recorded which). CDR3 sequence: CASSPTRDSSNSPLHF. The CDR3 DNA sequence: TGTGCCAGCTCACCAACCCGGGACTCATCAAATTCACCCCTCCACTTT.